The entry below describes one TCR beta chain. These data originate in a study of blood T cell repertoires in COVID-19. Study as a whole: Samples representing acute and convalescent COVID-19 were sourced from the United States, Italy and Spain.

CDR3 length: 14 residues. Per the germline V gene, CDR1 is MNHNS and CDR2 is SASEGT. The ends were cut back, 3 bases at V and 2 bases at J, with 11 bases in the middle. Study processing details: From reference gene primer amplification, estimates of nucleated cell counts were derived. Clones were read by immunoSEQ multiplex PCR, and TCRdb kept only the in-frame ones, dropping some. Clonal size and the V and J genes are those of that table, whereas D and trimming came from the DNA. This repertoire shows tens of thousands of clones, about four fifths found once; its top ten account for over 4%. This rearrangement joins TRBV6-1 to TRBJ2-7; D remains unclear. This TCR was recovered from a woman aged 70-85 years with acute or convalescent COVID-19. The specimen was peripheral blood. The CDR3 DNA is TGTGCCAGCAGTGAGGCGGTCGGCACCTACGAGCAGTACTTC. Translated, it gives CASSEAVGTYEQYF.